One sample yielded the 27 T cell receptor beta chains listed below, sequenced in a study of blood T cell repertoires in COVID-19. Using immunoSEQ multiplex PCR, the repertoire was profiled, and TCRdb retains in-frame clones only, with some absent. In the table there are approximately 280,000 clones, about 89% of which are singletons. Sequencing was performed on peripheral blood. The source is a man between 40 and 49 years old with acute or convalescent COVID-19.

The chain carries TRBV3-1 (or the pseudogene TRBV3-2) and TRBJ1-1; D uncertain. The germline CDR1 and CDR2 sequences are LGHDT and YNNKEL (reference sequence). Deletions cut 2 bases from V and 0 bases from J, with 10 bases between. This CDR3 comprises 15 residues. The CDR3 region is CASSQYLTVNTEAFF. For the CDR3, the DNA is TGTGCCAGCAGCCAATACCTTACAGTGAACACTGAAGCTTTCTTT.

The chain links TRBV30 to TRBJ2-2; tentatively, D is TRBD2 (7 bases). The germline V gene encodes CDR1 GTSNPN and CDR2 SVGIG (reference sequence). V shed 5 bases and J shed 2 bases, with 12 bases lying between them. The CDR3 totals 14 residues. CDR3 amino acids: CAWAAGANTGELFF. CDR3 DNA: TGTGCCTGGGCCGCGGGGGCAAACACCGGGGAGCTGTTTTTT.

This clone was picked up one time. This chain uses TRBV6-4 with TRBJ1-5, with D possibly TRBD1 on 5 matching bases. The CDR3 consists of 15 residues. The V gene lost 2 bases and the J gene lost 6 bases, with 14 bases spanning the gap. The germline V gene has CDR1 MRHNA and CDR2 SNTAGT. CDR3 protein: CASSDGRPQGQPQHF. CDR3 coding DNA: TGTGCCAGCAGTGACGGGCGACCCCAGGGTCAGCCCCAGCATTTT.

The J gene is TRBJ2-3, the V gene TRBV6-5; possible D gene TRBD1, 5 bases. CDR1 is MNHEY, CDR2 SVGAGI, per germline. The V and J ends lost 5 bases and 6 bases respectively, with 15 bases between them. CDR3 length: 14 amino acids. CDR3 coding DNA: TGTGCCAGCAGTCCTTATCTTGGACACGATACGCAGTATTTT. Amino acids: CASSPYLGHDTQYF.

The V gene is TRBV12-5, the J gene TRBJ2-3; TRBD1 might be the D (7 bases). CDR1 is LGHNT and CDR2 is FRNRAP in the germline V gene. Trimming stripped 3 bases from V and 1 base from J, with 20 bases between. There are 18 residues in the CDR3. Here the CDR3 reads CASGLGGGEWAGTDTQYF. The CDR3 DNA follows: TGTGCTAGTGGTTTAGGAGGGGGCGAGTGGGCAGGCACAGATACGCAGTATTTT.

This clone has just a few counts. The rearrangement links TRBV19 to TRBJ1-5, with TRBD1 matching 8 bases. The CDR3 runs 14 residues. V shed 3 bases and J 7 bases; nucleotides not matched to a gene: 5. The germline gives CDR1 LNHDA, CDR2 SQIVND (reference sequence). CDR3 nucleotides: TGTGCCAGTAGTATGGGACAGGCTAGGCAGCCCCAGCATTTT. It codes for CASSMGQARQPQHF.

The chain recombines TRBV7-2 with TRBJ2-7; TRBD2 might be the D (7 bases). This CDR3 is 14 amino acids long. V was trimmed by 1 base and J by 8 bases, leaving 15 bases between them. Germline V gene lookup returns CDR1 SGHTA and CDR2 FQGNSA. CDR3 nucleotide sequence: TGTGCCAGCAGCTTAGAACAGGGAGGGGCCAAGCAGTACTTC. Protein: CASSLEQGGAKQYF.

The rearrangement uses TRBV10-3 and TRBJ1-6; 8 bases fit TRBD1. Germline lookup yields CDR1 ENHRY and CDR2 SYGVKD. The V segment lost 0 bases and the J segment 9 bases; nucleotides outside the gene matches: 10. The CDR3 has 17 residues. The CDR3 sequence: CAISESKTETGASPLHF. The CDR3 nucleotides read TGTGCCATCAGTGAGTCGAAAACTGAGACAGGGGCTTCACCCCTCCACTTT.

This chain connects TRBV29-1 to TRBJ2-1; 7 bases align to TRBD1. CDR1 is SQVTM, CDR2 ANQGSEA, per germline. V gave up 0 bases and J gave up 2 bases; unmatched junction bases: 4. The CDR3 loop spans 15 amino acids. The chain's CDR3 is CSVEDPQGAYNEQFF. For the CDR3, the DNA is TGCAGCGTTGAAGATCCGCAGGGGGCCTACAATGAGCAGTTCTTC.

The chain joins TRBV7-9 to TRBJ2-1, with TRBD1 matching 9 bases. V was clipped by 5 bases and J by 7 bases; unmatched bases: 6. Looked up from germline, CDR1 is SEHNR and CDR2 is FQNEAQ (reference sequence). This CDR3 has 14 amino acids. This CDR3 is CASSPLQGANEQFF. In nucleotides, the CDR3 is TGTGCCAGCAGCCCATTACAGGGGGCTAATGAGCAGTTCTTC.

V and J are TRBV7-8 and TRBJ2-7; no clear D gene. Germline loops: CDR1 SGHVS, CDR2 FQNEAQ. This CDR3 region has 14 residues. The V gene lost 5 bases and the J gene lost 1 base, with 12 bases spanning the gap. The DNA of the CDR3 is TGTGCCAGCAGCCAAGATGGCGGATCCTACGAGCAGTACTTC. Its protein product is CASSQDGGSYEQYF. Full variable domain (remainder filled in from reference TRBV7-8 and TRBJ2-7): GAGVSQSPRYKVAKRGQDVALRCDPISGHVSLFWYQQALGQGPEFLTYFQNEAQLDKSGLPSDRFFAERPEGSVSTLKIQRTQQEDSAVYLCASSQDGGSYEQYFGPGTRLTVT.

V gene TRBV19 combines with J gene TRBJ1-4, with 9 bases identical to TRBD1. V shed 7 bases and J 5 bases; nucleotides not matched to a gene: 2. Germline V gene data show CDR1 as LNHDA and CDR2 as SQIVND (reference sequence). This CDR3 region has 13 residues. CDR3 bases: TGTGCCAGTAACAGGGGGCAGAATGAAAAACTGTTTTTT. Translation gives CASNRGQNEKLFF.

This sequence joins TRBV2 and TRBJ1-2; 7 bases fit TRBD1. Germline V gene sequence: CDR1 SNHLY, CDR2 FYNNEI. J lost 7 bases, V lost 6 bases, and 2 bases had no gene match. The CDR3 is 11 amino acids. The CDR3, as DNA: TGTGCCAGCAGCTCAGGGGGTGGCTACACCTTC. This translates into CASSSGGGYTF.

V gene TRBV18 combines with J gene TRBJ1-5; 8 bases are shared with TRBD1. CDR1 KGHSH and CDR2 LQKENI come from the germline V gene. Germline trimming cut 6 bases from V and 7 bases from J; bases unmatched to any gene: 14. This CDR3 comprises 16 residues. Written as DNA, the CDR3 is TGTGCCAGCTCCCCGAGCGGGCAGGGGGCATGGCAGCCCCAGCATTTT. This translates into CASSPSGQGAWQPQHF.

The chain uses TRBV9 and TRBJ2-3; 12 bases line up with TRBD2. Germline V lookup: CDR1 SGDLS, CDR2 YYNGEE. V shed 6 bases and J 4 bases; nucleotides not matched to a gene: 12. There are 17 residues in the CDR3. The CDR3 sequence is CASNLASGGAGSDTQYF. Written as DNA, the CDR3 is TGTGCCAGCAATCTCGCTAGCGGGGGGGCTGGCTCAGATACGCAGTATTTT. Full variable domain (missing parts from reference TRBV9 and TRBJ2-3): DSGVTQTPKHLITATGQRVTLRCSPRSGDLSVYWYQQSLDQGLQFLIQYYNGEERAKGNILERFSAQQFPDLHSELNLSSLELGDSALYFCASNLASGGAGSDTQYFGPGTRLTVL.

J is TRBJ2-1 and V is TRBV2, with TRBD1 matching over 7 bases. Germline V gene data show CDR1 as SNHLY and CDR2 as FYNNEI. There are 14 residues in the CDR3. V dropped 6 bases and J dropped 4; count of bases not matched to a gene: 6. The CDR3 sequence is CASRGDSTYNEQFF. The CDR3 nucleotides read TGTGCCAGCAGGGGGGACAGTACGTACAATGAGCAGTTCTTC.

This chain links TRBV7-9 with TRBJ1-3; D may be TRBD1 (6 bases). CDR3 length: 17 amino acids. Trimming pared 1 base from V and 1 base from J, leaving 14 bases between. The germline CDR1 and CDR2 sequences are SEHNR and FQNEAQ (reference sequence). CDR3: CASSLGYQGRSGNTIYF. DNA for the CDR3: TGTGCCAGCAGCTTAGGTTATCAGGGGAGATCTGGAAACACCATATATTTT.

The chain carries TRBV6-1 and TRBJ1-4, with 7 bases aligning to TRBD1. The CDR3 is 15 residues long. Germline loops: CDR1 MNHNS, CDR2 SASEGT. Trimming took 0 bases from V and 2 from J; bases not matched to a gene: 0. Here the CDR3 DNA reads TGTGCCAGCAGTGAAGCGACAGGGACTAATGAAAAACTGTTTTTT. It is translated as CASSEATGTNEKLFF.

This clone was seen only a few times. The chain employs TRBV29-1 and TRBJ1-4; D remains unclear. CDR3 length: 13 amino acids. From germline, CDR1 is SQVTM and CDR2 ANQGSEA. The V gene lost 3 bases and the J gene lost 2 bases, with 7 bases spanning the gap. The CDR3, as DNA: TGCAGCGTTGAGGCCCGCACTAATGAAAAACTGTTTTTT. This translates into CSVEARTNEKLFF.

The chain joins TRBV20-1 to TRBJ1-2; 8 bases align to TRBD1. V lost 3 bases to trimming and J lost 8 bases; unmatched junction nucleotides: 8. This CDR3 has 13 amino acids. Germline CDR1 reads DFQATT; CDR2 reads SNEGSKA (reference sequence). The CDR3 bases are TGCAGTGCTAGTATGGCAGGGGGCTGGGGCTACACCTTC. Protein: CSASMAGGWGYTF.

This clone was seen more than once but under ten times. This chain links TRBV30 with TRBJ1-5, with D unclear. In germline, CDR1 is GTSNPN, CDR2 SVGIG (reference sequence). This CDR3 contains 13 residues. The V end was cut by 0 bases, the J end by 8 bases, with 11 bases between. The CDR3 sequence: CAWSVGGEKPQHF. DNA of the CDR3: TGTGCCTGGAGTGTGGGAGGTGAGAAGCCCCAGCATTTT.

This clone occurred once. V gene TRBV2 combines with J gene TRBJ1-5, with D perhaps matching TRBD1 (5 bases). Germline values: CDR1 SNHLY, CDR2 FYNNEI. The CDR3 contains 12 residues. Trimming stripped 6 bases from V and 10 bases from J, with 13 bases between. Here the CDR3 reads CASRGGAAPQHF. CDR3 DNA: TGTGCCAGCAGGGGAGGGGCAGCACCCCAGCATTTT.

J is TRBJ1-2 and V is TRBV29-1; the D gene is possibly TRBD1 (6 bases). The V gene's germline CDR1 is SQVTM and CDR2 ANQGSEA. Trimming stripped 5 bases from V and 1 base from J, with 11 bases between. The CDR3 is 13 residues long. This CDR3 is CSVQGGGNYGYTF. In DNA, the CDR3 is TGCAGCGTTCAGGGAGGGGGTAACTATGGCTACACCTTC.

The chain links TRBV5-6 to TRBJ2-7; 7 bases map to TRBD1. V lost 2 bases and J lost 5; bases outside the gene matches: 7. In germline, CDR1 is SGHDT, CDR2 YYEEEE. The CDR3 runs to 14 residues. CDR3 sequence: CASSFRQGIHEQYF. The CDR3 nucleotides read TGTGCCAGCAGCTTCAGACAGGGAATCCACGAGCAGTACTTC.

This rearrangement joins TRBV2 to TRBJ1-2; tentatively, D is TRBD1 (6 bases). The V gene's germline CDR1 is SNHLY and CDR2 FYNNEI. This CDR3 has 13 amino acids. The V and J ends lost 6 bases and 5 bases respectively, with 13 bases between them. CDR3 loop: CASSRQESYGYTF. CDR3 DNA: TGTGCCAGCAGCAGACAGGAGTCTTATGGCTACACCTTC.

This clone has only one observation. Its ends do not fully match the called genes, so a read error is possible. The chain has TRBV11-2 and TRBJ2-3, with 7 bases that match TRBD2. There are 16 residues in the CDR3. Germline lookup yields CDR1 SGHAT and CDR2 FQNNGV. The CDR3 nucleotides are TGTGCCAGCAGTCGATTAGCGGGCCGGGGCCCAGATACGCGGTATTTT. It codes for CASSRLAGRGPDTRYF.

The J gene is TRBJ1-5, the V gene TRBV5-1; possibly TRBD1 for D (5 bases). CDR3 length: 15 residues. V lost 0 bases and J 5 bases, leaving 12 bases between the germline ends. Germline CDR1 SGHRS, CDR2 YFSETQ. The DNA for the CDR3 is TGCGCCAGCAGCTTGGGGATACGGGGGGATCAGCCCCAGCATTTT. Its protein product is CASSLGIRGDQPQHF.